Listed below are T cell receptor beta chains from one sample, sequenced in a study of beta chain features in type 1 diabetes. TCRdb keeps only in-frame clones here, not all; method: immunoSEQ multiplex PCR. The sample yields about 340,000 clones, around 9.7% seen once. Sequenced input: central memory CD4+ T cells from blood. Every receptor here comes from a man younger than 40 with type 1 diabetes. Each CDR3 is given with its conserved first and last residue. The D gene is left open where the match is weak. The size of a clone is reported for some rows only, either as once, few or many, or as a class for expanded clones.

D	V	J	size	DNA	CDR3
NA	TRBV11-3	TRBJ2-5	NA	TGTGCCAGCAGCTTGGGCAGGGGCTTAGAGACCCAGTACTTC	CASSLGRGLETQYF
TRBD1	TRBV19	TRBJ2-1	NA	TGTGCCAGTAGTGGGGGGACAGGGGTTAACAATGAGCAGTTCTTC	CASSGGTGVNNEQFF
NA	TRBV2	TRBJ2-2	many	TGTGCCAGCATCGGGGGGCCTCTCCCCTACACCGGGGAGCTGTTTTTT	CASIGGPLPYTGELFF
NA	TRBV5-1	TRBJ2-3	few	TGCGCCAGCAGCGGGGGGCATGGCACAGATACGCAGTATTTT	CASSGGHGTDTQYF
NA	TRBV7-9	TRBJ2-7	few	TGTGCCGGGGTTGGATACGGGGACGAGCAGTACTTC	CAGVGYGDEQYF
NA	TRBV28	TRBJ2-7	NA	TGTGCCAGCAGTACGGGACCCAGAATTTACGAGCAGTACTTC	CASSTGPRIYEQYF
TRBD1	TRBV27	TRBJ1-1	few	TGTGCCACCAAAAAGACAGGGGGCACTGAAGCTTTCTTT	CATKKTGGTEAFF
TRBD1	TRBV27	TRBJ1-1	few	TGTGCCAGTAGGGACAGGGGGAGGGGGAACACTGAAGCTTTCTTT	CASRDRGRGNTEAFF
NA	TRBV10-1	TRBJ2-7	NA	TGCGCCAGCAGAAGCACAATCGACAGCGAGCAGTACTTC	CASRSTIDSEQYF
NA	TRBV7-2	TRBJ1-5	NA	TGTGCCAGCAGCTTAGCCAGGGTAGATCAGCCCCAGCATTTT	CASSLARVDQPQHF
NA	TRBV18	TRBJ1-1	few	TGTGCCAGCTCACCACTTGACCTCCCGACTGAAGCTTTCTTT	CASSPLDLPTEAFF
NA	TRBV19	TRBJ1-2	NA	TGTGCCAGTAGTATATCCGTTTCTAACTATGGCTACACCTTC	CASSISVSNYGYTF
NA	TRBV5-1	TRBJ2-6	few	TGCGCCAGCAGCTTGAAAGGTCTCTCTGGGGCCAACGTCCTGACTTTC	CASSLKGLSGANVLTF
TRBD1	TRBV5-1	TRBJ2-3	few	TGCGCCAGCAGCTGGACAGGGGGGCATAGCCCAGATACGCAGTATTTT	CASSWTGGHSPDTQYF
TRBD1	TRBV29-1	TRBJ2-3	few	TGCAGCGTCGACAGGGCTGGATCAGATACGCAGTATTTT	CSVDRAGSDTQYF
TRBD1	TRBV10-3	TRBJ1-2	NA	TGTGCCATCAGTGAGTCCAGACAGGGGGCCGGCTATGGCTACACCTTC	CAISESRQGAGYGYTF
TRBD2	TRBV7-2	TRBJ2-5	NA	TGTGCCAGCAGCTTACACCCCCCAGCGGGGGGCCAAGAGACCCAGTACTTC	CASSLHPPAGGQETQYF
NA	TRBV7-9	TRBJ2-2	few	TGTGCCAGCAGCTTAGCGCTGGATCCAGGGCTAAACACCGGGGAGCTGTTTTTT	CASSLALDPGLNTGELFF
TRBD1	TRBV28	TRBJ2-7	NA	TGTGCCAGCAGTTTATTGGGACAGGGGTATGAGCAGTACTTC	CASSLLGQGYEQYF
NA	TRBV7-8	TRBJ1-1	many	TGTGCCAGCAGCTTGGGAGCGAACACTGAAGCTTTCTTT	CASSLGANTEAFF
NA	TRBV4-1	TRBJ2-3	few	TGCGCCAGCAGCCAAGGAGCCGGGGACGGGGGAGATACGCAGTATTTT	CASSQGAGDGGDTQYF
TRBD2	TRBV29-1	TRBJ2-3	many	TGCAGCGTTACTAGCGGGGGGGCCACAGATACGCAGTATTTT	CSVTSGGATDTQYF
NA	TRBV7-2	TRBJ2-7	few	TGTGCCAGCAGCTTTTACGACACGTCGACCGACGGGCAGTACTTC	CASSFYDTSTDGQYF
NA	TRBV21-1	TRBJ2-1	few	TGTGCCAGCGCCCAGGGGGTTTACAGGGGGCGAAACGCCTACAATGAGCAGTTCTTC	CASAQGVYRGRNAYNEQFF
NA	TRBV5-1	TRBJ2-2	few	TGCGCCAGCAGCTTGCAGGACAACACCGGGGAGCTGTTTTTT	CASSLQDNTGELFF
TRBD1	TRBV7-9	TRBJ1-4	NA	TGTGCCAGCAGCCCCAGACAGGGTGAAAAACTGTTTTTT	CASSPRQGEKLFF
NA	TRBV6-6	TRBJ1-5	few	TGTGCCAGCAGTTATGCGACAGGTCCAGGGCAGCCCCAGCATTTT	CASSYATGPGQPQHF
NA	TRBV4-3	TRBJ1-6	NA	TGCGCCAGCAGCCAAGGGATGGGACCCTCGAAGCACTCACCCCTCCACTTT	CASSQGMGPSKHSPLHF
NA	TRBV30	TRBJ1-5	NA	TGTGCCTGGAGTGTATCCAGTAGCAATCAGCCCCAGCATTTT	CAWSVSSSNQPQHF
NA	TRBV15	TRBJ1-4	NA	TGTGCCACCAGCAGAGATTTTGGCAGCACGGGGAAACTGTTTTTT	CATSRDFGSTGKLFF
NA	TRBV15	TRBJ1-3	once	TGTGCCACCAGCCTTGGACGGATCTCTGGAAACACCATATATTTT	CATSLGRISGNTIYF
TRBD1	TRBV27	TRBJ2-6	NA	TGTGCCAGCAGTTTAGGGGGACAGGGGGCAGGTGGGGCCAACGTCCTGACTTTC	CASSLGGQGAGGANVLTF
TRBD1	TRBV11-3	TRBJ2-2	few	TGTGCCAGCAGCTCGGGACAGACCACCGGGGAGCTGTTTTTT	CASSSGQTTGELFF
TRBD2	TRBV10-3	TRBJ2-5	NA	TGTGCCATCAGTGACCCGGGGGGGGAACAAGAGACCCAGTACTTC	CAISDPGGEQETQYF
NA	TRBV7-9	TRBJ1-5	NA	TGTGCCAGCAGCTTAGGGAGGGAAGTGGATCAGCCCCAGCATTTT	CASSLGREVDQPQHF
NA	TRBV10-2	TRBJ1-1	NA	TGCGCCAGCAGTGAGGCGCGGAGCACTGAAGCTTTCTTT	CASSEARSTEAFF
NA	TRBV7-2	TRBJ1-2	NA	TGTGCCAGCAGCTTAGCCCGGGATGGCTACACCTTC	CASSLARDGYTF
NA	TRBV7-2	TRBJ2-1	NA	TGTGCCAGCAACTTAATAGGGGGTAACAATGAGCAGTTCTTC	CASNLIGGNNEQFF
NA	TRBV19	TRBJ1-2	NA	TGTGCCAGTAGTATGGACATAGACGGAAACTATGGCTACACCTTC	CASSMDIDGNYGYTF
TRBD2	TRBV19	TRBJ2-3	few	TGTGCCAGTAAAAACGCGGGGGACGAGGGCACAGATACGCAGTATTTT	CASKNAGDEGTDTQYF
TRBD1	TRBV18	TRBJ1-2	NA	TGTGCCAGCTCACCACTAGAGGGACAGGGCTATGGCTACACCTTC	CASSPLEGQGYGYTF
NA	TRBV7-2	TRBJ1-1	few	TGTGCCAGCAGCCAGTCGGGGGCGCGATGGACTGAAGCTTTCTTT	CASSQSGARWTEAFF
NA	TRBV7-9	TRBJ1-2	NA	TGTGCCAGCAGCTTAGTCACAGGGAGCGGCTACACCTTC	CASSLVTGSGYTF
NA	TRBV5-4	TRBJ2-5	NA	TGTGCCAGCAGCTCACCGGGACCTGGGGAGACCCAGTACTTC	CASSSPGPGETQYF
NA	TRBV5-8	TRBJ2-5	few	TGTGCCAGCAGCTTGGGAGGAGGGGTAGGAGAAGAGACCCAGTACTTC	CASSLGGGVGEETQYF
NA	TRBV2	TRBJ2-7	NA	TGTGCCAGCAGTTGGTTGGGGCAGAACTCCTACGAGCAGTACTTC	CASSWLGQNSYEQYF